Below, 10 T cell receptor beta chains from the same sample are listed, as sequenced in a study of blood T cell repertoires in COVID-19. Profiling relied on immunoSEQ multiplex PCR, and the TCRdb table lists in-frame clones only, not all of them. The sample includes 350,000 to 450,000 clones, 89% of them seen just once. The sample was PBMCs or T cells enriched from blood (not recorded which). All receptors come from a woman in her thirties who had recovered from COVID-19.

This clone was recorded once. The CDR3 nucleotides read TGTGCCAGCAGCCAAAGTGCGGGGAGGGCCCGCTACGAGCAGTACTTC. The encoded protein is CASSQSAGRARYEQYF. The chain carries TRBV3-1 (or the pseudogene TRBV3-2) and TRBJ2-7, with 7 bases aligning to TRBD2. Germline CDR1 and CDR2: LGHDT and YNNKEL (reference sequence). The J segment lost 3 bases and the V segment lost 2 bases, leaving 10 bases of the junction unmatched. This CDR3 has 16 residues.

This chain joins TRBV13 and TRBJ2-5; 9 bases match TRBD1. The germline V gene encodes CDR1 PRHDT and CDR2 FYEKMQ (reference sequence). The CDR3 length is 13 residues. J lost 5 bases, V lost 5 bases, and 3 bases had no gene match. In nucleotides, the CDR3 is TGTGCCAGCAGCCGGACAGGGGCGGAGACCCAGTACTTC. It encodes CASSRTGAETQYF.

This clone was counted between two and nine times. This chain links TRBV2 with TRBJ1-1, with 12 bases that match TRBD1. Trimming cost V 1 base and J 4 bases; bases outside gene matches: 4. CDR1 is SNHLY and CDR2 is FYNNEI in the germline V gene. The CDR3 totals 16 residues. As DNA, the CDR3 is TGTGCCAGCAGTGAAGAGGGGACAGGGGGCCTCACTGAAGCTTTCTTT. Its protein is CASSEEGTGGLTEAFF.

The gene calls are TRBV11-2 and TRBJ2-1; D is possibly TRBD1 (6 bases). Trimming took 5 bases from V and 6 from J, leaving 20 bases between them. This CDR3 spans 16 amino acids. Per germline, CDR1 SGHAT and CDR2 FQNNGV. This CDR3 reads CASSRHGTKGVNEQFF. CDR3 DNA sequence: TGTGCCAGCAGCAGGCACGGGACAAAGGGGGTCAATGAGCAGTTCTTC.

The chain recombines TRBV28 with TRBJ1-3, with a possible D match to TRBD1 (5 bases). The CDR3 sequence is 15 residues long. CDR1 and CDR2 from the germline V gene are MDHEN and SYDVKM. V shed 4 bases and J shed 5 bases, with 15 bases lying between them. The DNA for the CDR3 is TGTGCCAGCAGTTACGATGGGGCAAGGAGAAACACCATATATTTT. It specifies CASSYDGARRNTIYF.

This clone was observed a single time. In DNA, the CDR3 is TGCGCCAGCAGCAAGTACGGGACACTTAAATTTTATGGCTACACCTTC. Translating it yields CASSKYGTLKFYGYTF. The rearrangement links TRBV4-3 to TRBJ1-2; a possible D gene is TRBD1 (6 bases). CDR1 and CDR2 (germline): LGHNA, YSLEER. Trimming shortened V by 5 bases and J by 5 bases, and 21 bases separated the two germline ends. The CDR3 runs 16 residues.

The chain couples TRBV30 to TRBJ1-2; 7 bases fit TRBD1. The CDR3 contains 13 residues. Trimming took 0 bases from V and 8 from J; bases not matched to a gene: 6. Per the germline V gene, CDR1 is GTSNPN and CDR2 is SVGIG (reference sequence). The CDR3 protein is CAWSVWTGSGYTF. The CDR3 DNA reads TGTGCCTGGAGTGTTTGGACAGGCTCCGGCTACACCTTC.

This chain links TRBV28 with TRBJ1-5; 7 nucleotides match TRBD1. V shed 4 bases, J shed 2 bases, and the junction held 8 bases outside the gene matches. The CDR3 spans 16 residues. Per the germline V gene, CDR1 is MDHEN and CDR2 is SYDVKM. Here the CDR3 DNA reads TGTGCCAGCAGTTCGCTACAGGGGCTGCGCAATCAGCCCCAGCATTTT. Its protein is CASSSLQGLRNQPQHF. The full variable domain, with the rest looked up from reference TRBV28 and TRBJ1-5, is DVKVTQSSRYLVKRTGEKVFLECVQDMDHENMFWYRQDPGLGLRLIYFSYDVKMKEKGDIPEGYSVSREKKERFSLILESASTNQTSMYLCASSSLQGLRNQPQHFGDGTRLSIL.

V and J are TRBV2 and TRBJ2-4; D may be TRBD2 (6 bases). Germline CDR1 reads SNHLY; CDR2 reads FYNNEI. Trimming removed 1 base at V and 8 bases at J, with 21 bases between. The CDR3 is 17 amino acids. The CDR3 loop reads CASSEERVGIKGYIQYF. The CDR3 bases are TGTGCCAGCAGTGAAGAGCGGGTTGGGATTAAGGGATACATTCAGTACTTC.

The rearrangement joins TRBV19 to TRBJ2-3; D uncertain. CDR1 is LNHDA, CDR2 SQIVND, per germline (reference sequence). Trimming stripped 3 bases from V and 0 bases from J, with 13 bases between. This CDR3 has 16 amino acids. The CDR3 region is CASSIQLRVSTDTQYF. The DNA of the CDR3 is TGTGCCAGTAGTATTCAACTCCGGGTGAGCACAGATACGCAGTATTTT. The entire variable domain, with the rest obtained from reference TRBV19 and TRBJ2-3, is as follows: DGGITQSPKYLFRKEGQNVTLSCEQNLNHDAMYWYRQDPGQGLRLIYYSQIVNDFQKGDIAEGYSVSREKKESFPLTVTSAQKNPTAFYLCASSIQLRVSTDTQYFGPGTRLTVL.